One T cell receptor (beta chain) is described in this entry. The antigen it binds to is not known. Within one base of it there is no much larger clone, and no base qualities were kept. Collaborating institutions collected whole blood in K2EDTA tubes following their own protocols. Collaborator samples were shipped for TCRbeta analysis as frozen whole blood, isolated PBMCs, or DNA extracted from either sample type. TCRbeta CDR3 regions were amplified from genomic DNA by means of the immunoSEQ Assay, a bias-controlled multiplex PCR. On the authors' methods: Nucleated cell counts per sample were estimated from amplification of reference gene primers within the assay. To quantify the absolute abundance of each unique TCRbeta CDR3 rearrangement, sequence reads were collapsed and filtered. For each sample, productive Simpson clonality was calculated as the square root of Simpson's diversity index over productive rearrangements. TCRdb limited this immuneACCESS table to in-frame rearrangements with V and J called. A share of clones is missing; checked studies link under half to unresolved V genes, and the rest is unexplained. That table furnishes V, J and clone size, whereas the DNA furnished D and trimming. This sample comprises some 78,000 clones, 90% of them detected only once. Together, the top ten hold more than 3.5% of the sample.

This sample is part of a study of blood T cell repertoires in COVID-19 (dated by TCRdb to about 2020). Background for the entire study: Samples from collaborators originated in the United States, Italy and Spain and spanned both the acute and convalescent phases of COVID-19. The material from the prospective study consisted of cDNA or gDNA derived from T cells, B-cell-depleted T cells, or PBMCs. Where available, HLA class I and class II types were taken from metadata supplied by the sample provider and were not determined by assay-based typing. The samples were drawn from the first 160 participants of the ongoing ImmuneRACE study and from under 1,500 subjects provided by 6 global collaborators. Sample metadata almost always included a de-identified subject ID, COVID-19 status, age in years and sex. Subjects who had been exposed to COVID-19, were actively infected with it, or had recovered from it provided the deeply sampled blood TCRbeta repertoires that made up the dataset. The repertoires were released in a freely available public database meant as a resource for research on the immune response to SARS-CoV-2. The paper's findings and limits, for the study overall: Clinical and demographic metadata were provided uncurated, with the amount varying by source and participant.

The source is a woman of 80 years or more with active or convalescent COVID-19. The sequencing sample was made of peripheral blood.

The sequenced DNA is TGTGCCAGCAGTTTGACAGGGGGCCGAACTAATGAAAAACTGTTTTTT. The resulting protein is CASSLTGGRTNEKLFF. This receptor chain uses TRBV27 and TRBJ1-4; 10 central bases correspond to TRBD1. The germline V gene (reference sequence) provides CDR1 MNHEY and CDR2 SMNVEV. V has 3 bases trimmed and J has 1 base trimmed; junction bases matching no gene number 2. The cysteine opens and the phenylalanine closes a CDR3 of 16 amino acids. Just CDR3 DNA is preserved here, 48 bases in frame from base 1.